One and the same sample provided the 18 T cell receptor beta chains below, sequenced in a study of early T cells in non-severe SARS-CoV-2 infection. TCRdb re-called the 5' RACE reads with MiXCR, one entry per CDR3 protein. The table has about 30,000 distinct CDR3 sequences, roughly 5.4% seen once; the top ten hold approximately 0.87%. Sample: whole blood. The origin of the receptors is an adult who was a healthcare worker with PCR-confirmed SARS-CoV-2 infection or an uninfected control (not recorded which).

This clonotype was seen more than once but under ten times. The V call is TRBV28, the J call TRBJ2-7; weak D call: TRBD2 (6 bases). CDR1 is MDHEN, CDR2 SYDVKM, per germline. Trimming shortened V by 1 base and J by 3 bases, and 7 bases separated the two germline ends. The CDR3 covers 13 residues. Here the CDR3 reads CASSLLGGYEQYF. The CDR3 DNA reads TGTGCCAGCAGTTTATTGGGGGGCTACGAGCAGTACTTC.

To note about this clonotype: One junction end disagrees with the germline gene, perhaps due to a read error. The chain joins TRBV28 to TRBJ2-7, with D perhaps matching TRBD2 (6 bases). Germline values: CDR1 MDHEN, CDR2 SYDVKM. CDR3 size: 15 residues. DNA of the CDR3: TGTGTCAGCAGTCCCGCCCGGGGAGAGGGGAGGGAGCAGTACTTC. It is translated as CVSSPARGEGREQYF.

This clonotype has at least ten counts. At one of its ends the junction is not consistent with the germline gene, which may arise from a read error. The chain is built from TRBV30 and TRBJ2-2, with TRBD1 matching over 10 bases. CDR3 size: 13 residues. The germline CDR1 and CDR2 sequences are GTSNPN and SVGIG (reference sequence). CDR3 protein: CAAGTGATGELFF. CDR3 in DNA: TGTGCCGCCGGGACAGGGGCCACCGGGGAGCTTTTTTTT. The full variable domain, completed using reference TRBV30 and TRBJ2-2, is SQTIHQWPATLVQPVGSPLSLECTVEGTSNPNLYWYRQAAGRGLQLLFYSVGIGQISSEVPQNLSASRPQDRQFILSSKKLLLSDSGFYLCAAGTGATGELFFGEGSRLTVL.

The sample holds a few counts of this clonotype. The V gene is TRBV30, the J gene TRBJ2-7; 11 bases are a match to TRBD2. The V gene's germline CDR1 is GTSNPN and CDR2 SVGIG (reference sequence). V shed 4 bases and J 2 bases; nucleotides not matched to a gene: 7. The CDR3 loop spans 15 amino acids. As DNA, the CDR3 is TGTGCCTGGAATCCCCTAGCGGGAGGAGCCTACGAGCAGTACTTC. It translates to CAWNPLAGGAYEQYF. The variable domain in full, with the rest retrieved from reference TRBV30 and TRBJ2-7, is SQTIHQWPATLVQPVGSPLSLECTVEGTSNPNLYWYRQAAGRGLQLLFYSVGIGQISSEVPQNLSASRPQDRQFILSSKKLLLSDSGFYLCAWNPLAGGAYEQYFGPGTRLTVT.

This clonotype is categorized as medium-sized (0.01 to 0.1%). The chain has TRBV11-2 and TRBJ2-7; TRBD2 agrees at 12 bases. Trimming removed 6 bases from V and 9 bases from J; junction bases left unmatched: 21. This CDR3 is 18 amino acids long. Germline V gene data show CDR1 as SGHAT and CDR2 as FQNNGV. The CDR3 loop is CASSPLPSSGRAAWGQYF. CDR3 in DNA: TGTGCCAGCAGTCCCCTCCCCTCTAGCGGGAGGGCCGCGTGGGGGCAGTACTTC.

This clonotype ranks as medium-sized. This rearrangement joins TRBV9 to TRBJ2-7, with 10 bases aligning to TRBD2. J lost 5 bases, V lost 0 bases, and 2 bases had no gene match. CDR3 size: 14 residues. Germline CDR1 and CDR2: SGDLS and YYNGEE. CDR3 sequence reads: CASSVDLAGDEQYF. The CDR3 bases are TGTGCCAGCAGCGTAGACCTAGCGGGAGACGAGCAGTACTTC.

Ten or more counts support this clonotype. The chain carries TRBV5-1 and TRBJ2-7; TRBD1 matches at 8 bases. After removal of 2 bases from V and 3 bases from J, the junction contained 7 bases not matched to a gene. The CDR3 totals 15 residues. Germline-derived CDR1 and CDR2 are SGHRS and YFSETQ. The CDR3 here is CASSFYAGTGYEQYF. Here the CDR3 DNA reads TGCGCCAGCAGCTTCTACGCTGGGACAGGCTACGAGCAGTACTTC.

This clonotype came up many times. The CDR3 is CASSLSMRTGKGSPLHF. The DNA for the CDR3 is TGCGCCAGCAGCTTGAGTATGAGGACAGGGAAAGGGTCACCCCTCCACTTT. The chain combines TRBV5-1 with TRBJ1-6; 8 positions match TRBD1. The germline V gene has CDR1 SGHRS and CDR2 YFSETQ. V lost 1 base and J lost 10; bases outside the gene matches: 13. CDR3 size: 17 residues.

V is TRBV29-1 and J is TRBJ2-2; D unclear. The germline V gene encodes CDR1 SQVTM and CDR2 ANQGSEA. Trimming took off 5 bases at V and 0 bases at J, with 13 bases between the two ends. This CDR3 region has 15 residues. The CDR3 spells CSVFGVEANTGELFF. As DNA, the CDR3 is TGCAGCGTTTTTGGGGTCGAAGCGAACACCGGGGAGCTGTTTTTT.

This clonotype was recorded a few times. The V gene is TRBV7-2, the J gene TRBJ2-5, with 11 bases identical to TRBD1. CDR3 length: 14 amino acids. The germline V gene encodes CDR1 SGHTA and CDR2 FQGNSA. Trimming cost V 6 bases and J 5 bases; bases outside gene matches: 5. CDR3 DNA sequence: TGTGCCAGCAGAGGACAGGGGGCGCGGGAGACCCAGTACTTC. Translated, it gives CASRGQGARETQYF.

By share, this clonotype counts as medium-sized. CDR3 sequence (DNA): TGTGCCACCAGCAGAGACCGGGACAGGGGGCCCTACGAGCAGTACTTC. Translated: CATSRDRDRGPYEQYF. The genes are TRBV15 and TRBJ2-7, with 12 bases aligning to TRBD1. The CDR3 is 16 amino acids. The trim removed 0 bases at V and 2 bases at J, leaving 2 bases unmatched. CDR1 LNHNV and CDR2 YYDKDF come from the germline V gene (reference sequence).

This clonotype appeared many times. J is TRBJ2-7 and V is TRBV5-6, with 8 bases identical to TRBD2. The junction had 7 bases not matched to a gene; V was cut back by 4 bases and J by 1 base. Germline V gene lookup returns CDR1 SGHDT and CDR2 YYEEEE. CDR3 length: 15 amino acids. CDR3 amino acids: CASSPPSSGSYEQYF. The CDR3 bases are TGTGCCAGCAGCCCCCCGTCTAGCGGGTCCTACGAGCAGTACTTC.

Ten or more counts support this clonotype. The chain recombines TRBV28 with TRBJ2-1; no clear D. The CDR3 is made up of 14 amino acids. The V end lost 5 bases, the J end lost 7 bases, and 15 bases lay between the germline ends. Germline values: CDR1 MDHEN, CDR2 SYDVKM. The CDR3 is CASSRRRWVNEQFF. The CDR3 nucleotides are TGTGCCAGCAGTCGCCGTAGGTGGGTGAATGAGCAGTTCTTC.

This clonotype showed up just a few times. V and J are TRBV7-2 and TRBJ2-6; no clear D gene. Per the germline V gene, CDR1 is SGHTA and CDR2 is FQGNSA. Deletions cut 0 bases from V and 1 base from J, with 4 bases between. There are 15 residues in the CDR3. The CDR3 coding sequence is TGTGCCAGCAGCTTAGCTAGGTCTGGGGCCAACGTCCTGACTTTC. The encoded protein is CASSLARSGANVLTF.

The V and J genes are TRBV6-2 or TRBV6-3 and TRBJ2-3; the match to TRBD2 covers 7 bases. The CDR3 extends over 14 amino acids. Germline CDR1 is MNHEY and CDR2 is SVGEGT. J gave up 2 bases and V 8 bases, and 7 bases lay outside the gene matches. In nucleotides, the CDR3 is TGTGCCAGCCGGACTAGGATCTTCACAGATACGCAGTATTTT. Amino acids: CASRTRIFTDTQYF.

This clonotype is medium-sized in the sample. This sequence joins TRBV7-6 and TRBJ2-1; TRBD1 agrees at 7 bases. This CDR3 has 15 residues. Germline V CDR1 and CDR2: SGHVS, FNYEAQ. With V trimmed by 2 bases and J by 6 bases, 7 bases remained unmatched. As DNA, the CDR3 is TGTGCCAGCAGCTTATACCAGGGGGTGGGCAATGAGCAGTTCTTC. It translates to CASSLYQGVGNEQFF.

In its sample, this clonotype was seen many times. The chain has TRBV11-2 and TRBJ2-2; 7 nucleotides align to TRBD1. CDR1 is SGHAT, CDR2 FQNNGV, per germline. With V trimmed by 7 bases and J by 2 bases, 7 bases remained unmatched. The length of the CDR3 is 15 residues. CDR3 coding DNA: TGTGCCAGCAAACTGGGACAGACAAACACCGGGGAGCTGTTTTTT. As protein: CASKLGQTNTGELFF.

This clonotype was found many times. The V and J genes are TRBV7-6 and TRBJ2-1; D is undetermined. Trimming left V 2 bases short and J 0 bases short, with 14 bases between. Per germline, CDR1 SGHVS and CDR2 FNYEAQ. CDR3 length: 17 amino acids. The DNA of the CDR3 is TGTGCCAGCAGCTTAAATTTTAGGAGCAGCTCCTACAATGAGCAGTTCTTC. Translation: CASSLNFRSSSYNEQFF.